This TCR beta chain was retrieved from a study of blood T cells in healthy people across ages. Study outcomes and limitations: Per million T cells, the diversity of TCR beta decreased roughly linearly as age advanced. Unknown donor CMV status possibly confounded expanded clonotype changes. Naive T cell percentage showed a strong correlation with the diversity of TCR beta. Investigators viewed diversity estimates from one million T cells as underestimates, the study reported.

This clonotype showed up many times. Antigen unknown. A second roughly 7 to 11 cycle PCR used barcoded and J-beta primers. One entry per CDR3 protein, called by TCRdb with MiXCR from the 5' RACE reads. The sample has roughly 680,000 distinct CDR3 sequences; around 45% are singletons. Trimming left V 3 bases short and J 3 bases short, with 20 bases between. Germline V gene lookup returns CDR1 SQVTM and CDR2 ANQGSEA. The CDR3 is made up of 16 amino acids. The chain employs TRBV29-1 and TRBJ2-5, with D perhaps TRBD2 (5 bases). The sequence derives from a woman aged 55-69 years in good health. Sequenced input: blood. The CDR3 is CSVEPDPITREETQYF. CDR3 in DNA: TGCAGCGTTGAGCCCGACCCAATCACTAGGGAAGAGACCCAGTACTTC.